This is a list of T cell receptor beta chains from one sample in a study of tumor-infiltrating lymphocytes in primary liver carcinoma. TCRdb called the multiplex PCR reads again in MiXCR, with one record for every CDR3 protein. The sample yields some 130,000 distinct CDR3 sequences, nearly 70% seen once. The material sequenced was tumor-adjacent normal liver tissue. The source is a woman aged 60 to 75 with primary liver carcinoma and hepatitis B virus infection. Each CDR3 is given with its conserved first and last residue. D genes are given only for firm matches. Rows give clone size only sometimes, using once, few, many, or a class for an expanded clone.

>TRBJ2-7|NA|TRBV11-2|NA
CGSSLDWISLAGPYEQYF
TGTGGCAGCAGCTTAGATTGGATCAGTCTAGCAGGTCCCTACGAGCAGTACTTC
>TRBJ2-1|NA|TRBV5-6|TRBD1
CASSFGDRAYNEQLF
TGTGCCAGTAGCTTCGGGGACAGGGCCTACAATGAGCAGTTATTC
>TRBJ1-1|NA|TRBV12-3/TRBV12-4|NA
CARVVGAGTEAFF
NA
>TRBJ2-1|many|TRBV6-2/TRBV6-3|NA
CASSSGSYNEQFF
TGTGCCAGCAGTTCGGGTAGCTACAATGAGCAGTTCTTC
>TRBJ2-3|once|TRBV7-8|TRBD2
CASSPLAGGSYGRNTQYF
TGTGCCAGCAGCCCTCTAGCGGGAGGCTCATACGGCAGGAATACGCAGTATTTT
>TRBJ1-1|NA|TRBV7-8|NA
CTSSLDRGPWTEAFF
TGTACCAGCAGTTTAGATAGGGGCCCATGGACTGAAGCTTTCTTT
>TRBJ2-3|NA|TRBV28|NA
CASGSPGKSTDTQYF
TGTGCCAGCGGCTCCCCGGGTAAAAGCACAGATACGCAGTATTTT
>TRBJ2-2|few|TRBV11-3|TRBD2
CATSAGDTRELFF
TGTGCCACTTCAGCGGGAGACACCCGGGAGCTGTTTTTT
>TRBJ2-1|NA|TRBV5-1|NA
CASSFSESSYNEQFF
TGCGCCAGCAGCTTTTCCGAGAGCTCCTACAATGAGCAGTTCTTC
>TRBJ2-1|few|TRBV5-6|TRBD2
CASSLVGLAEVNEQSF
TGTGCCAGCAGCTTGGTGGGGCTAGCGGAGGTTAATGAGCAGTCCTTC
>TRBJ2-5|NA|TRBV7-9|TRBD2
CVSSHRLAGAQETQYF
TGTGTCAGCAGCCACCGACTAGCGGGAGCCCAAGAGACCCAGTACTTC
>TRBJ2-7|NA|TRBV29-1|NA
CAVKKTSSYEQYF
TGCGCCGTCAAAAAGACTAGCTCCTACGAGCAGTACTTC
>TRBJ2-7|NA|TRBV2|TRBD1
CASSEMGQGPLEHYF
TGTGCCAGCAGTGAAATGGGACAGGGTCCTCTCGAGCATTACTTC
>TRBJ1-1|many|TRBV28|NA
CASSLVVWRRTEAFF
TGTGCCAGCAGTTTGGTAGTCTGGCGGAGGACTGAAGCTTTCTTT
>TRBJ1-1|many|TRBV29-1|NA
CSVALRQNTEAFF
TGCAGCGTTGCCTTGAGGCAGAACACTGAAGCTTTCTTT
>TRBJ2-7|NA|TRBV29-1|TRBD2
CSVEGGRECYEQYF
TGCAGCGTTGAAGGTGGGCGGGAGTGCTACGAGCAGTACTTC
>TRBJ2-4|NA|TRBV4-1|NA
CTSSQGGGRKYF
TGCACCAGCAGCCAAGGGGGCGGGAGGAAGTACTTC
>TRBJ2-7|NA|TRBV28|NA
CASSLGLPGQCRLRWYF
TGTGCCAGCAGTTTAGGACTACCGGGACAGTGCCGGCTTAGGTGGTACTTC
>TRBJ1-2|NA|TRBV6-1|NA
CAISVTGQGGGVAGYTF
TGTGCCATCAGTGTAACGGGTCAGGGCGGAGGAGTGGCCGGCTACACCTTC
>TRBJ2-7|NA|TRBV5-1|NA
CASSPGFSGSSYKQYF
TGCGCCAGCAGCCCGGGGTTTAGCGGAAGCTCCTACAAGCAGTACTTC
>TRBJ2-7|NA|TRBV29-1|TRBD2
CSVTGTSVSTRYEQYF
TGCAGCGTAACAGGGACTAGCGTTTCTACTAGGTACGAGCAGTACTTC
>TRBJ2-3|NA|TRBV12-3/TRBV12-4|NA
CVSSIRQDDTDTQYF
TGTGTCAGCAGTATCCGACAGGATGACACAGATACGCAGTATTTT
>TRBJ2-3|many|TRBV29-1|NA
CSVEAGGADTQYF
TGCAGCGTTGAAGCTGGAGGCGCAGATACGCAGTATTTT
>TRBJ1-1|NA|TRBV11-2|NA
CASSWEWMSTEAFF
TGTGCCAGCAGCTGGGAATGGATGAGCACTGAAGCTTTCTTT
>TRBJ2-1|NA|TRBV28|NA
CASSTNRDWGNEQFF
TGTGCCAGCAGTACCAACCGGGACTGGGGCAATGAGCAGTTCTTC